A selection of T cell receptor beta chains follows, all from one sample in a study of immune characteristics of hereditary and idiopathic chronic pancreatitis. The table came from immunoSEQ multiplex PCR; TCRdb's copy has only in-frame clones and leaves some out. The sample shows around 10,000 clones, more than 75% of them seen only once. Sequencing was carried out using pancreas tissue with idiopathic chronic pancreatitis. Receptors were obtained from a human donor with chronic pancreatitis. CDR3s include the opening cysteine and the closing phenylalanine or tryptophan. Fields, in order: V gene, J gene, clone size, D gene, CDR3 DNA, CDR3 protein. D genes are given only for firm matches. Clone size appears in some rows only: once, few, many, or a class for an expanded clone.

v_gene: TRBV11-1
j_gene: TRBJ2-7
abundance: NA
d_gene: NA
CDR3nt: TGTGCCAGCAGCTTGAAACAGGGCTGGTCCTACGAGCAGTACTTC
CDR3aa: CASSLKQGWSYEQYF

v_gene: TRBV6-1
j_gene: TRBJ1-4
abundance: NA
d_gene: NA
CDR3nt: TGTGCCAGCAGTGAAGCTCTGGGGACCGGTAATGAAAAACTGTTTTTT
CDR3aa: CASSEALGTGNEKLFF

v_gene: TRBV6-4
j_gene: TRBJ1-5
abundance: NA
d_gene: NA
CDR3nt: TGTGCCAGCAGTGTTGAGGAAGCCCAGCCCCAGCATTTT
CDR3aa: CASSVEEAQPQHF

v_gene: TRBV3-1/TRBV3-2
j_gene: TRBJ2-1
abundance: once
d_gene: TRBD2
CDR3nt: TGTGCCAGCAGCCAAGAATGGGGGGGGTTCTCTACTGAGCAGTTCTTC
CDR3aa: CASSQEWGGFSTEQFF

v_gene: TRBV27
j_gene: TRBJ1-1
abundance: NA
d_gene: NA
CDR3nt: TGTGCCAGCAGGCGGAACACTGAAGCTTTCTTT
CDR3aa: CASRRNTEAFF

v_gene: TRBV9
j_gene: TRBJ2-3
abundance: NA
d_gene: NA
CDR3nt: TGTGCCGGGGAAGGGGAAACAGATACGCAGTATTTT
CDR3aa: CAGEGETDTQYF

v_gene: TRBV6-1
j_gene: TRBJ2-1
abundance: NA
d_gene: NA
CDR3nt: TGTGCCAGCAGTGAAATGGCTGGGGCAGGGGACGATGAGCAGTTCTTC
CDR3aa: CASSEMAGAGDDEQFF

v_gene: TRBV4-3
j_gene: TRBJ2-3
abundance: NA
d_gene: TRBD2
CDR3nt: TGCGCCAGCAGCCCTCTAGCGGGGAATTTAGATACGCAGTATTTT
CDR3aa: CASSPLAGNLDTQYF

v_gene: TRBV3-1/TRBV3-2
j_gene: TRBJ1-1
abundance: NA
d_gene: TRBD1
CDR3nt: TGTGCCAGCAGCCAATGGACAGGGGACACTGAAGCTTTCTTT
CDR3aa: CASSQWTGDTEAFF

v_gene: TRBV7-8
j_gene: TRBJ1-2
abundance: NA
d_gene: NA
CDR3nt: TGTGCCAGCAGCTTAGGCCGAGCCGGAGCTAACTATGGCTACACCTTC
CDR3aa: CASSLGRAGANYGYTF

v_gene: TRBV7-2
j_gene: TRBJ1-1
abundance: NA
d_gene: NA
CDR3nt: TGTGCCAGCAGCCGCCCCAGGGATTACACTGAAGCTTTCTTT
CDR3aa: CASSRPRDYTEAFF

v_gene: TRBV6-2/TRBV6-3
j_gene: TRBJ2-7
abundance: NA
d_gene: TRBD1
CDR3nt: TGTGCCAGCAGTACGACAGGGGCCGCCGGGTACTACGAGCAGTACTTC
CDR3aa: CASSTTGAAGYYEQYF

v_gene: TRBV7-8
j_gene: TRBJ1-1
abundance: NA
d_gene: NA
CDR3nt: TGTGCCAGCAGCTTAGAGCGGGCAGGGGTCACTGAAGCTTTCTTT
CDR3aa: CASSLERAGVTEAFF

v_gene: TRBV18
j_gene: TRBJ2-2
abundance: NA
d_gene: NA
CDR3nt: TGTGCCAGCTCACCAACAGTAATGCAGGGGACCGGGGAGCTGTTTTTT
CDR3aa: CASSPTVMQGTGELFF

v_gene: TRBV6-1
j_gene: TRBJ1-2
abundance: few
d_gene: NA
CDR3nt: TGTGCCAGCAGTGACGAGTATGGCTACACCTTC
CDR3aa: CASSDEYGYTF

v_gene: TRBV19
j_gene: TRBJ2-5
abundance: NA
d_gene: TRBD2
CDR3nt: TGTGCCAGTTCTCTAGCGGGGGGGCCGGGGACCCAGTACTTC
CDR3aa: CASSLAGGPGTQYF

v_gene: TRBV3-1/TRBV3-2
j_gene: TRBJ2-3
abundance: NA
d_gene: NA
CDR3nt: TGTGCCAGCAGCCAGGGGCCTAGCACAGATACGCAGTATTTT
CDR3aa: CASSQGPSTDTQYF

v_gene: TRBV12-3/TRBV12-4
j_gene: TRBJ1-5
abundance: NA
d_gene: NA
CDR3nt: TGTGCCAGCAGTTTAATAGTCTCGCAGCCCCAGCATTTT
CDR3aa: CASSLIVSQPQHF

v_gene: TRBV29-1
j_gene: TRBJ2-5
abundance: NA
d_gene: TRBD1
CDR3nt: TGCAGCGTAATATCCGGGACAGGGGATTTTCGGGCCCAGTACTTC
CDR3aa: CSVISGTGDFRAQYF

v_gene: TRBV7-8
j_gene: TRBJ2-7
abundance: NA
d_gene: TRBD2
CDR3nt: TGTGCCAGCAGGCAATGGACTAGCGGGGAAGACGAGCAGTACTTC
CDR3aa: CASRQWTSGEDEQYF

v_gene: TRBV2
j_gene: TRBJ1-1
abundance: NA
d_gene: TRBD1
CDR3nt: TGTGCCAGCAGTTTACAGGGGGCGGCCACTGAAGCTTTCTTT
CDR3aa: CASSLQGAATEAFF

v_gene: TRBV6-5
j_gene: TRBJ1-2
abundance: NA
d_gene: TRBD1
CDR3nt: TGTGCCAGCAGCCTCTCTACCGGACAGGGGCCCGGCTACACCTTC
CDR3aa: CASSLSTGQGPGYTF

v_gene: TRBV30
j_gene: TRBJ1-3
abundance: NA
d_gene: NA
CDR3nt: TGTGCCTGGAGTTATGGGGGGTCTGGAAACACCATATATTTT
CDR3aa: CAWSYGGSGNTIYF

v_gene: TRBV7-9
j_gene: TRBJ1-1
abundance: NA
d_gene: NA
CDR3nt: TGTGCCAGCAGCTTCGTCCCTCGACAGCGCTACGGGGTCACTGAAGCTTTCTTT
CDR3aa: CASSFVPRQRYGVTEAFF

v_gene: TRBV5-4
j_gene: TRBJ2-3
abundance: NA
d_gene: TRBD2
CDR3nt: TGTGCCAGCAGCTTGGCCGGGGGGACGCCCACAGATACGCAGTATTTT
CDR3aa: CASSLAGGTPTDTQYF

v_gene: TRBV25-1
j_gene: TRBJ2-3
abundance: NA
d_gene: NA
CDR3nt: TGTGCCAGCAGTGGGTTCGTTTCTTCCGATACGCAGTATTTT
CDR3aa: CASSGFVSSDTQYF

v_gene: TRBV12-3/TRBV12-4
j_gene: TRBJ1-1
abundance: NA
d_gene: NA
CDR3nt: TGTGCCAGCAGTTTTCATAATTCGGATGAAGCTTTCTTT
CDR3aa: CASSFHNSDEAFF

v_gene: TRBV30
j_gene: TRBJ2-2
abundance: NA
d_gene: TRBD1
CDR3nt: TGTGCCTGGGATCTGCGAGTAGGACAGGGTACAGGGGAGCTGTTTTTT
CDR3aa: CAWDLRVGQGTGELFF

v_gene: TRBV4-2
j_gene: TRBJ1-2
abundance: once
d_gene: TRBD1
CDR3nt: TGTGCCAGCAGCCAAGGGGGACCCCGAGGTAGAGGACAGGCCTACTATGGCTACACCTTC
CDR3aa: CASSQGGPRGRGQAYYGYTF

v_gene: TRBV6-2/TRBV6-3
j_gene: TRBJ1-2
abundance: NA
d_gene: NA
CDR3nt: TGTGCCAGCAGTTCCGTTTTTACCTATGGCTACACCTTC
CDR3aa: CASSSVFTYGYTF

v_gene: TRBV5-5
j_gene: TRBJ1-6
abundance: NA
d_gene: TRBD1
CDR3nt: TGTGCCAGCAGCTCGGGACAGGGAGTCTATAATTCACCCCTCCACTTT
CDR3aa: CASSSGQGVYNSPLHF

v_gene: TRBV19
j_gene: TRBJ1-3
abundance: once
d_gene: NA
CDR3nt: TGTGCCAGCCTCTCGAAACACACGGGATACTCTGGAAACACCATATATTTT
CDR3aa: CASLSKHTGYSGNTIYF

v_gene: TRBV5-6
j_gene: TRBJ1-1
abundance: NA
d_gene: NA
CDR3nt: TGTGCCAGCAGTCTGGTCGGGGGCCCCTCCCGAGCCGTGGGAGCTTTCTTT
CDR3aa: CASSLVGGPSRAVGAFF

v_gene: TRBV28
j_gene: TRBJ1-2
abundance: NA
d_gene: NA
CDR3nt: TGTGCCAGCAGTCTGAAGACCCGGTGGAGACAACCCGGGGGGGGCTACACCTTC
CDR3aa: CASSLKTRWRQPGGGYTF

v_gene: TRBV7-2
j_gene: TRBJ2-3
abundance: NA
d_gene: TRBD1
CDR3nt: TGTGCCAGCAGCACCAGGGGGTATGAAGATACGCAGTATTTT
CDR3aa: CASSTRGYEDTQYF